These T cell receptor beta chains were read from a single sample in a study of T cells expressing NK-cell markers. After re-calling the 5' RACE reads, TCRdb lists one entry per CDR3 protein, DNA absent. Its table records about 180,000 distinct CDR3 sequences. The source material was blood T cells: a sorted CD56 or NKG2C T cell subset, CD4+ or CD8+ T cells, or bulk PBMC T cells (not recorded which). All receptors derive from a man aged 18-70 years in good health. Each CDR3 is given with its conserved first and last residue. The order of the fields is V gene, CDR3 length, J gene, CDR3 protein.

>TRBV5-8|13|TRBJ2-1
CASSLWTSGEQFF
>TRBV2|15|TRBJ1-2
CASSESSGQAYGYTF
>TRBV9|14|TRBJ1-4
CASSPRDIHEKLFF
>TRBV27|15|TRBJ2-2
CASTFFWGSAGELFF
>TRBV7-9|15|TRBJ2-7
CASSYTISGGDEQYF
>TRBV19|15|TRBJ1-5
CASSWTESGNQPQHF
>TRBV2|16|TRBJ2-5
CASSEGSGGFQETQYF
>TRBV27|17|TRBJ1-4
CASSLFGGAATNEKLFF
>TRBV10-3|12|TRBJ1-1
CAIKQGSAEAFF
>TRBV30|11|TRBJ2-7
CAITFSYEQYF